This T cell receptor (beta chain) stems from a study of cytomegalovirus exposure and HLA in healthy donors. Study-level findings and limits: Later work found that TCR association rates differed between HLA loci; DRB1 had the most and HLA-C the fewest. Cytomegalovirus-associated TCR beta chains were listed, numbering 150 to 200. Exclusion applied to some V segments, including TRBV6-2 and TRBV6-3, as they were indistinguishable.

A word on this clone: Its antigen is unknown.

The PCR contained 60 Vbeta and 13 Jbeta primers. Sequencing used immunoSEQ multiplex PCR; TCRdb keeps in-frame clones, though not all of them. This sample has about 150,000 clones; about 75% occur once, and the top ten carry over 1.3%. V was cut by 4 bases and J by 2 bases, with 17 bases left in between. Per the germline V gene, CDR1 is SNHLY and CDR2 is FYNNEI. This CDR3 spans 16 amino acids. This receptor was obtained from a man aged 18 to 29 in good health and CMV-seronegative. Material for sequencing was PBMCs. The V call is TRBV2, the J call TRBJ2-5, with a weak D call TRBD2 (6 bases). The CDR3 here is CASSAAADGTQETQYF. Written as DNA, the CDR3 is TGTGCCAGCAGTGCGGCGGCAGACGGGACTCAAGAGACCCAGTACTTC.